This TCR beta chain came from a study of blood T cell repertoires in COVID-19. Participants were aged about 18 to 100 years, lived in around 25 US areas, and enrolled virtually. Authors' analysis steps: Scientists estimated how many nucleated cells there were by amplifying reference gene primers. Assay: immunoSEQ multiplex PCR; the TCRdb copy retains only in-frame clones and omits some. The V and J calls and the clone size are those of that table, but D and trimming were determined from the DNA. The repertoire consists of a few hundred thousand clones, with nearly 90% occurring once and the leading ten covering around 4.5%. The material sequenced was PBMCs or T cells enriched from blood (not recorded which). This receptor was obtained from a woman younger than 35 with acute COVID-19.

The chain's CDR3 is CAWTLSGANVLTF. The CDR3 bases are TGTGCCTGGACACTCTCTGGGGCCAACGTCCTGACTTTC. The chain has TRBV30 and TRBJ2-6, with D unresolved. The germline V gene encodes CDR1 GTSNPN and CDR2 SVGIG (reference sequence). The CDR3 is 13 residues long. V gave up 4 bases and J gave up 0 bases, with 4 bases separating them.